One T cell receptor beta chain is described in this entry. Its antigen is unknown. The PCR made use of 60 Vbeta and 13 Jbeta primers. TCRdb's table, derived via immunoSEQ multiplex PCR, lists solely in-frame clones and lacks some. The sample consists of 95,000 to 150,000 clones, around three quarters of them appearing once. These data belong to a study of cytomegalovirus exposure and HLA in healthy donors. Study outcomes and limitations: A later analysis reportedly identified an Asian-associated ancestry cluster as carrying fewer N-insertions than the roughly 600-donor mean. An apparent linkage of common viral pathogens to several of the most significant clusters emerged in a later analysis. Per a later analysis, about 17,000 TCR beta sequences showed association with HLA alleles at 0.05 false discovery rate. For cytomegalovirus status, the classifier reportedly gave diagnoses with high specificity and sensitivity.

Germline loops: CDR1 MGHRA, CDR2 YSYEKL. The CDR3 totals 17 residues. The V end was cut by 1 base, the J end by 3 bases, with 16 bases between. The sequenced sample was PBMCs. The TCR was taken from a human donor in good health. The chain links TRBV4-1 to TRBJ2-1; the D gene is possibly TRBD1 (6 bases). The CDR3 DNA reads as TGCGCCAGCAGCCAAGCTTCGGCAGGGGTTAACTACAATGAGCAGTTCTTC. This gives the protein CASSQASAGVNYNEQFF.